The entry below describes one T cell receptor (beta chain). This specimen comes from a study of T cell changes during pregnancy in multiple sclerosis. Method: immunoSEQ multiplex PCR; TCRdb's copy keeps in-frame clones and lacks some. The repertoire holds some 100,000 clones, approximately 94% seen once, with about 1% in the top ten. This CDR3 region has 13 residues. Trimming at V came to 10 bases and at J to 3 bases, leaving 4 bases not matched to a gene. Germline values: CDR1 MGHDK, CDR2 SYGVNS. The sequence came from a female donor with multiple sclerosis, enrolled in a pregnancy study. The sequencing here drew on peripheral blood, taken before pregnancy. V is TRBV25-1 and J is TRBJ2-1; 9 bases match TRBD2. The CDR3 is CATYSGSYNEQFF. CDR3 sequence (DNA): TGTGCCACCTATAGCGGGAGCTACAATGAGCAGTTCTTC.